A selection of T cell receptor beta chains follows, all from one sample in a study of CD8 T cells in ankylosing spondylitis. MiXCR, run by TCRdb on the 5' RACE reads, gives a single entry per CDR3 protein. The table lists about 90,000 distinct CDR3 sequences, roughly 30% of them singletons. Sequenced: blood, either unsorted or a sorted T cell fraction (not recorded which). Every receptor here comes from a male donor with ankylosing spondylitis or in good health (not recorded which). The CDR3 runs from the conserved cysteine through the conserved F or W. A D gene is named only where the DNA matches it firmly. Size tells how often a clone was seen (once, few, many) or the class of an expanded clone, and some rows leave it out.

V gene	J gene	clone size	D gene	CDR3 protein	CDR3 DNA
TRBV18	TRBJ1-1	.	.	CASSRGRDTEAFF	TGTGCCAGCTCAAGAGGACGGGACACTGAAGCTTTCTTT
TRBV5-1	TRBJ2-3	many	.	CASSLSVQGITDTQYF	TGCGCCAGCAGCTTGTCGGTACAAGGAATCACAGATACGCAGTATTTT
TRBV11-1	TRBJ2-2	few	TRBD2	CASSLRVAGGHTGELFF	TGTGCCAGCAGCTTACGGGTAGCGGGGGGCCACACCGGGGAGCTGTTTTTT
TRBV12-3/TRBV12-4	TRBJ2-7	.	TRBD2	CASSPSLAGGGEQYF	TGTGCCAGCAGTCCCTCGTTGGCGGGAGGGGGCGAGCAGTACTTC
TRBV5-6	TRBJ2-3	few	.	CASSPPGDTQYF	TGTGCCAGCAGCCCCCCGGGAGATACGCAGTATTTT
TRBV20-1	TRBJ1-4	.	.	CSARVEGEDEKLFF	TGCAGTGCTAGAGTGGAGGGGGAGGATGAAAAACTGTTTTTT
TRBV7-9	TRBJ2-1	.	.	CASSFGSSYNEQFF	TGTGCCAGCAGCTTTGGGAGCTCCTACAATGAGCAGTTCTTC
TRBV7-7	TRBJ1-1	.	.	CASSFNLGTEAFF	TGTGCCAGCAGCTTCAACTTGGGCACTGAAGCTTTCTTT
TRBV20-1	TRBJ1-1	many	.	CSANRQRNTEAFF	TGCAGTGCTAATAGGCAGAGGAACACTGAAGCTTTCTTT
TRBV7-7	TRBJ1-3	.	.	CASSLAYGNTIYF	TGTGCTAGCAGCTTAGCTTATGGAAACACCATATATTTT
TRBV20-1	TRBJ2-5	.	.	CSAPSLETGEYQETQYF	TGCAGTGCCCCATCCCTCGAGACAGGAGAGTACCAAGAGACCCAGTACTTC
TRBV5-1	TRBJ2-3	few	TRBD2	CASFPGLGADTQYF	TGCGCCAGCTTCCCGGGACTAGGGGCGGATACGCAGTATTTT
TRBV7-2	TRBJ2-3	.	.	CASSPTLRGDTQYF	TGTGCCAGCAGCCCAACCCTCCGGGGAGATACGCAGTATTTT
TRBV5-1	TRBJ2-5	few	TRBD1	CASRVGQQETQYF	TGCGCCAGCAGAGTGGGACAGCAAGAGACCCAGTACTTC
TRBV3-1	TRBJ1-5	few	.	CASSQDPGGGQPQHF	TGTGCCAGCAGCCAAGATCCGGGGGGAGGACAGCCCCAGCATTTT
TRBV5-1	TRBJ2-1	few	TRBD2	CASKTGTSNGGEQFF	TGCGCCAGCAAAACCGGGACTAGCAATGGTGGTGAGCAGTTCTTC
TRBV7-6	TRBJ2-2	.	.	CASSLERALTGELFF	TGTGCCAGCAGCTTAGAACGGGCCCTTACCGGGGAGCTGTTTTTT
TRBV5-4	TRBJ1-6	few	.	CASSLDGGGSNSPLHF	TGTGCCAGCAGCTTGGATGGAGGGGGTTCTAATTCACCCCTCCACTTT
TRBV15	TRBJ1-5	once	TRBD1	CATSRDQGAEPQHF	TGTGCCACCAGCAGAGATCAGGGGGCAGAGCCCCAGCATTTT
TRBV5-4	TRBJ2-5	few	TRBD2	CASSAGTSGQETQYF	TGTGCCAGCAGCGCCGGGACTAGCGGCCAAGAGACCCAGTACTTC
TRBV7-8	TRBJ2-1	.	.	CASSSSFNEQFF	TGTGCCAGCAGCTCTAGCTTCAATGAGCAGTTCTTC
TRBV2	TRBJ1-5	.	TRBD1	CASSVGDSSNQPQHF	TGTGCCAGCAGCGTTGGGGACAGCAGCAACCAGCCCCAGCATTTT
TRBV7-9	TRBJ1-5	few	.	CASSLATTGGYNQPQHF	TGTGCCAGCAGCTTAGCGACTACCGGCGGATACAATCAGCCCCAGCATTTT
TRBV7-3	TRBJ2-7	.	.	CASSLGPTSYEQYF	TGTGCCAGCAGCTTAGGACCGACTTCCTACGAGCAGTACTTC
TRBV6-5	TRBJ1-5	few	.	CASSYSGSNQPQHF	TGTGCCAGCAGTTACTCAGGTAGCAATCAGCCCCAGCATTTT
TRBV5-1	TRBJ1-5	few	TRBD1	CASSWTGDSNQPQHF	TGCGCCAGCAGCTGGACAGGGGATAGCAATCAGCCCCAGCATTTT
TRBV29-1	TRBJ1-2	many	.	CSVEAFSGYGYTF	TGCAGCGTTGAGGCTTTCTCTGGCTATGGCTACACCTTC
TRBV20-1	TRBJ2-1	.	.	CSAPPDSLFSYNEQFF	TGCAGTGCCCCACCCGACAGTCTCTTCTCCTACAATGAGCAGTTCTTC
TRBV25-1	TRBJ2-2	.	TRBD1	CASSNPPGQLNGELFF	TGTGCCAGCAGTAATCCACCGGGACAGCTAAACGGGGAGCTGTTTTTT
TRBV7-3	TRBJ2-1	.	.	CASSYEYNEQFF	TGTGCCAGCAGCTACGAGTACAATGAGCAGTTCTTC
TRBV5-1	TRBJ1-4	.	.	CASSRGQPQQDEKLFF	TGCGCCAGCAGCCGAGGACAGCCGCAACAAGATGAAAAACTGTTTTTT
TRBV12-3/TRBV12-4	TRBJ1-5	few	.	CASRDSNTGGQPQHF	TGTGCCAGCAGGGATTCTAATACGGGGGGACAGCCCCAGCATTTT
TRBV12-3/TRBV12-4	TRBJ2-5	few	.	CASTVISSRVRGETQYF	TGTGCCAGCACGGTGATTTCTAGCCGGGTTAGGGGGGAGACCCAGTACTTC
TRBV20-1	TRBJ2-1	few	TRBD2	CSARDNSGGGHEQFF	TGCAGTGCTAGAGATAATTCCGGGGGAGGGCATGAGCAGTTCTTC
TRBV5-1	TRBJ1-1	few	.	CASSFSGNTEAFF	TGCGCCAGCAGCTTCTCAGGGAACACTGAAGCTTTCTTT
TRBV7-8	TRBJ2-4	few	.	CASSPYAAKNIQYF	TGTGCCAGCAGCCCATACGCAGCCAAAAACATTCAGTACTTC
TRBV10-3	TRBJ2-1	.	TRBD2	CAISGGSTSGRFNYNEQFF	TGTGCCATCAGTGGCGGGTCGACTAGCGGGAGATTTAACTACAATGAGCAGTTCTTC
TRBV20-1	TRBJ2-1	.	.	CSAIQGGIKDEQFF	TGCAGTGCTATTCAGGGCGGGATCAAGGATGAGCAGTTCTTC
TRBV3-1	TRBJ2-3	many	TRBD1	CASSQDGTGPYTDTQYF	TGTGCCAGCAGCCAAGATGGGACAGGACCTTACACAGATACGCAGTATTTT
TRBV7-2	TRBJ2-1	few	TRBD2	CASSDTSGTYNEQFF	TGTGCCAGCAGCGATACTAGCGGGACCTACAATGAGCAGTTCTTC
TRBV10-3	TRBJ2-5	many	.	CAISEGVEETQYF	TGTGCCATCAGTGAGGGGGTTGAAGAGACCCAGTACTTC
TRBV20-1	TRBJ2-7	few	TRBD2	CSARDLQSGRIAYEQYF	TGCAGTGCTAGAGACCTTCAAAGCGGGAGAATCGCCTACGAGCAGTACTTC
TRBV5-5	TRBJ1-2	.	.	CASSSGGLAGGYTF	TGTGCCAGCAGCTCTGGAGGGCTCGCGGGCGGCTACACCTTC
TRBV5-1	TRBJ2-5	few	.	CASSPGPDRIQETQYF	TGCGCCAGCAGCCCGGGGCCTGACAGGATACAAGAGACCCAGTACTTC
TRBV18	TRBJ1-1	.	.	CASSPPGKGGMNTEAFF	TGTGCCAGCTCACCACCGGGGAAGGGCGGGATGAACACTGAAGCTTTCTTT
TRBV4-1	TRBJ2-2	.	.	CASSQWLIGELFF	TGCGCCAGCAGCCAATGGTTGATCGGGGAGCTGTTTTTT
TRBV5-1	TRBJ2-3	.	.	CASLKTRGADTQYF	TGCGCCAGCCTTAAGACGAGAGGGGCTGATACGCAGTATTTT
TRBV12-3/TRBV12-4	TRBJ1-5	once	.	CASSLAGIDQPQHF	TGTGCCAGCAGTTTAGCGGGTATAGATCAGCCCCAGCATTTT
TRBV20-1	TRBJ2-3	.	.	CSATETADTQYF	TGCAGTGCTACTGAGACAGCGGATACGCAGTATTTT
TRBV20-1	TRBJ2-3	.	.	CSARDVRTSTDTQYF	TGCAGTGCTAGAGATGTTCGGACTAGCACAGATACGCAGTATTTT
TRBV20-1	TRBJ2-2	.	TRBD2	CSASLLADSIGELFF	TGCAGTGCTAGTCTACTAGCGGATTCTATCGGGGAGCTGTTTTTT
TRBV7-8	TRBJ1-4	.	.	CASSKRRTPSNEKLFF	TGTGCCAGCAGCAAGCGACGGACCCCCAGTAATGAAAAACTGTTTTTT
TRBV7-3	TRBJ2-1	.	.	CASSLASGARNEQFF	TGTGCCAGCAGCTTAGCGTCTGGGGCTCGGAATGAGCAGTTCTTC
TRBV2	TRBJ2-5	.	.	CASRSASRGTQYF	TGTGCCAGCCGGAGCGCATCGCGGGGGACCCAGTACTTC